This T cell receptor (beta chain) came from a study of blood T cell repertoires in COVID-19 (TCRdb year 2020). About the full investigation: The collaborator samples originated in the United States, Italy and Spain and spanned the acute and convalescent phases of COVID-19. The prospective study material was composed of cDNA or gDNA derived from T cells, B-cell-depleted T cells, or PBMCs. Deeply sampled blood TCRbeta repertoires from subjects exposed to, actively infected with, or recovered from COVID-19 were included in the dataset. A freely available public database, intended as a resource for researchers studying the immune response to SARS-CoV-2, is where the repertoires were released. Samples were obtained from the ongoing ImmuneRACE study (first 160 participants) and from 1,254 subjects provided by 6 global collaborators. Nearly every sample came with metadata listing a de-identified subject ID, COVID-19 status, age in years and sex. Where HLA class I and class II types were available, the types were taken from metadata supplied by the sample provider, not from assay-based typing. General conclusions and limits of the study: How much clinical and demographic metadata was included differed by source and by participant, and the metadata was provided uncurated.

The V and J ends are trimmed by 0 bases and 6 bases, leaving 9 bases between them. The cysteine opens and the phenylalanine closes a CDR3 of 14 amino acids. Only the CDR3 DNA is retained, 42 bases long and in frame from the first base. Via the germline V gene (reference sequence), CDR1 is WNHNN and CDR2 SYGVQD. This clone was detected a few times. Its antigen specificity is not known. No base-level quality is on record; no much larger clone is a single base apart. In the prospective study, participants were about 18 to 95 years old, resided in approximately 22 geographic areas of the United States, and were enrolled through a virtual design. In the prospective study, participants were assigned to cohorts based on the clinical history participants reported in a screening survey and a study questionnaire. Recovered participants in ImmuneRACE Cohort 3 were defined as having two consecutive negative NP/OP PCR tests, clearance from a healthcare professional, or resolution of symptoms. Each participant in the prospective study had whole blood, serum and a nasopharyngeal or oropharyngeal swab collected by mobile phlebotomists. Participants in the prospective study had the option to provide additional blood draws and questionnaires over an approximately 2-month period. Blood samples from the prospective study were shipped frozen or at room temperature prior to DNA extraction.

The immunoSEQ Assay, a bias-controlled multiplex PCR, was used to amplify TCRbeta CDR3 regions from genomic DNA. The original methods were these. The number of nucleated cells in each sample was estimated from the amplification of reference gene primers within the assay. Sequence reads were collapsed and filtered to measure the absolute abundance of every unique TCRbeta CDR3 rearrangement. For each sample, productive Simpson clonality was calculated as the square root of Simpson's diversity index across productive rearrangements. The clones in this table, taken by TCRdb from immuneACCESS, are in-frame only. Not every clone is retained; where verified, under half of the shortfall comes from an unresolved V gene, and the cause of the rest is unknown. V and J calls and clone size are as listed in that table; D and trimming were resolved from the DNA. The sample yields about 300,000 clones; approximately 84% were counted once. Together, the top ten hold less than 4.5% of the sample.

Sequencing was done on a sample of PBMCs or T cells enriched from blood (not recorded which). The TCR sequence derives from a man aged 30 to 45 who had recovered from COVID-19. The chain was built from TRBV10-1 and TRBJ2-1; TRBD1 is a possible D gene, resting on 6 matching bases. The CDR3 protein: CASSESIQGNEQFF. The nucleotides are TGCGCCAGCAGTGAGTCGATACAGGGCAATGAGCAGTTCTTC.